A selection of T cell receptor beta chains follows, all from one sample in a study of T cell repertoires in cytomegalovirus infection. TCRdb re-derived calls from the reads in MiXCR, one entry per CDR3 protein. This table has 350,000 to 550,000 distinct CDR3 sequences, roughly a third appearing once. The sample was PBMCs. The receptors derive from a human donor in good health (CMV status not recorded). Some clones in this sample may be carry-over from other donors' samples. Each CDR3 is given with its conserved first and last residue.

CDR3	V	J
CASSQDWDRREKLFF	TRBV4-2	TRBJ1-4
CASSYSAPFPGRSFFLEQYF	TRBV6-5	TRBJ2-7
CSARGAGGPGYEQFF	TRBV20-1	TRBJ2-1
CATSRDRGGGPLHF	TRBV15	TRBJ1-6
CSSSQDRTEAFF	TRBV4-3	TRBJ1-1
CASSSERNSPLHF	TRBV7-8	TRBJ1-6
CARSLEAWFPTYNEQFF	TRBV7-6	TRBJ2-1
CASSPGQGEYTEAFF	TRBV18	TRBJ1-1
CASSLVAREETQYF	TRBV7-9	TRBJ2-5
CASSVPWGATTDTQYF	TRBV5-6	TRBJ2-3
CASSFGDRGTYEQYF	TRBV28	TRBJ2-7
CASSHSQEKGTQYF	TRBV7-9	TRBJ2-5
CASSSDRPLQEGYTF	TRBV5-4	TRBJ1-2
CASKRVGGTDTQYF	TRBV6-1	TRBJ2-3
CASSFRLAGGGTDTQYF	TRBV7-2	TRBJ2-3
CSYSTGTGWNEQFF	TRBV29-1	TRBJ2-1
CASSIGQGAYEQYF	TRBV19	TRBJ2-7
CASSLGDRGSAEAFF	TRBV7-2	TRBJ1-1
CSSSQDSWDEQYF	TRBV6-2/TRBV6-3	TRBJ2-7
CASSFSSLAKNIQYF	TRBV5-6	TRBJ2-4
CASSISPAGGSYNEQFF	TRBV19	TRBJ2-1
CASSLTLATNEKLFF	TRBV11-1	TRBJ1-4
CASSQDPAATDTQYF	TRBV4-2	TRBJ2-3
CASSLGGARVNTEAFF	TRBV28	TRBJ1-1
CSVDPTGLTEAFF	TRBV29-1	TRBJ1-1
CASSPYGGVNYGYTF	TRBV19	TRBJ1-2
CASSLGGDLYNEQFF	TRBV27	TRBJ2-1
CSASGPEDTQYF	TRBV7-9	TRBJ2-3
CASSSPSGGRVSGELFF	TRBV7-2	TRBJ2-2
CASSLRDYRAHKNIQYF	TRBV7-2	TRBJ2-4
CASRAATNEKLFF	TRBV7-9	TRBJ1-4
CASSLDAEQPQHF	TRBV7-8	TRBJ1-5
CASSEEGGITTKNIQYF	TRBV6-1	TRBJ2-4
CASRVAGGKNTEAFF	TRBV7-2	TRBJ1-1
CSARIEGKLDSPLHF	TRBV20-1	TRBJ1-6
CASSELGGGAGEQFF	TRBV6-6	TRBJ2-1
CASNDGAPGFDEQFF	TRBV6-1	TRBJ2-1
CASSLGGLQEETQYF	TRBV5-4	TRBJ2-5
CASSVGTINSGNTIYF	TRBV25-1	TRBJ1-3
CASSLGGQGLYEQYF	TRBV7-2	TRBJ2-7
CSATLSFWGLEETQYF	TRBV20-1	TRBJ2-5
CASSTLLLQGGLNGETQYF	TRBV28	TRBJ2-5